The 29 T cell receptor beta chains presented below share a single source sample, sequenced in a study of CD8+ T cells in alopecia areata. Specified treatment: oral pan-JAK inhibitor, 5-10 mg twice daily. As the sequencing template, cDNA was produced by extracting RNA and reverse transcribing it. The table came from immunoSEQ multiplex PCR; TCRdb's copy has only in-frame clones and leaves some out. This table has some 180,000 clones, 50% to 65% appearing once. Sequencing was performed on CD8+ T cells sorted from blood, taken at week 24, from a patient treated with tofacitinib. These receptors were taken from a human donor with alopecia areata.

This clone has just a few counts. This sequence joins TRBV29-1 and TRBJ2-1, with a weak D call TRBD2 (5 bases). The V end lost 7 bases, the J end lost 2 bases, and 12 bases lay between the germline ends. CDR3 size: 13 residues. Germline V gene lookup returns CDR1 SQVTM and CDR2 ANQGSEA. The CDR3 region has the DNA TGCAGCGCTGTCGGGGAGACCTACAATGAGCAGTTCTTC. Encoded protein: CSAVGETYNEQFF.

V is TRBV2 and J is TRBJ2-7, with D uncertain. V dropped 7 bases and J dropped 2 bases, with 12 bases sitting between them. There are 13 residues in the CDR3. Germline V gene sequence: CDR1 SNHLY, CDR2 FYNNEI. CDR3 protein: CASTAAQAYEQYF. The CDR3, as DNA: TGTGCCAGCACGGCCGCCCAAGCCTACGAGCAGTACTTC.

This clone was observed a handful of times. V is TRBV25-1 and J is TRBJ2-2, with 7 bases that match TRBD1. CDR3 length: 15 residues. The V gene's germline CDR1 is MGHDK and CDR2 SYGVNS. V gave up 7 bases and J gave up 2 bases; unmatched junction bases: 7. The CDR3 DNA follows: TGTGCCAGCACCTCCGGGACAGCTAACACCGGGGAGCTGTTTTTT. Translation: CASTSGTANTGELFF.

This chain connects TRBV30 to TRBJ2-7, with D perhaps matching TRBD2 (5 bases). The CDR3 is 12 amino acids. Trimming took off 1 base at V and 3 bases at J, with 7 bases between the two ends. Germline V gene lookup returns CDR1 GTSNPN and CDR2 SVGIG (reference sequence). CDR3 amino acids: CAWSDGDYEQYF. DNA for the CDR3: TGTGCCTGGAGTGACGGGGACTACGAGCAGTACTTC.

V is TRBV9 and J is TRBJ1-1; D gene uncertain. In germline, CDR1 is SGDLS, CDR2 YYNGEE. Trimming removed 0 bases at V and 0 bases at J, with 9 bases between. The CDR3 is 15 amino acids. As DNA, the CDR3 is TGTGCCAGCAGCGTAGAAGGACGGATGAACACTGAAGCTTTCTTT. Encoded protein: CASSVEGRMNTEAFF.

The rearrangement joins TRBV13 to TRBJ1-1; tentatively, D is TRBD1 (5 bases). The CDR3 runs 13 residues. With 4 bases removed from V and 1 base from J, the gap between germline ends came to 7 bases. CDR1 PRHDT and CDR2 FYEKMQ come from the germline V gene (reference sequence). The CDR3 is CASSSGPNTEAFF. CDR3 nucleotides: TGTGCCAGCAGCTCGGGACCGAACACTGAAGCTTTCTTT.

J is TRBJ2-3 and V is TRBV5-6, with TRBD2 identical over 7 bases. Germline CDR1 SGHDT, CDR2 YYEEEE. The V gene end was trimmed by 4 bases and the J gene end by 1 base; junction bases not matched to a gene: 9. CDR3 length equals 16 residues. The CDR3 loop is CASSPPGGVRTDTQYF. For the CDR3, the DNA is TGTGCCAGCAGCCCCCCTGGGGGGGTCCGCACAGATACGCAGTATTTT. Variable domain in full (rest from reference TRBV5-6 and TRBJ2-3): DAGVTQSPTHLIKTRGQQVTLRCSPKSGHDTVSWYQQALGQGPQFIFQYYEEEERQRGNFPDRFSGHQFPNYSSELNVNALLLGDSALYLCASSPPGGVRTDTQYFGPGTRLTVL.

J is TRBJ2-3 and V is TRBV4-3; D call uncertain. The CDR3 is 14 residues long. Germline assignment: CDR1 LGHNA and CDR2 YSLEER. Trimming stripped 0 bases from V and 3 bases from J, with 7 bases between. The DNA for the CDR3 is TGCGCCAGCAGCCAAGATGTTCGGACAGATACGCAGTATTTT. Protein: CASSQDVRTDTQYF.

The CDR3 sequence: CSANGGYTF. DNA for the CDR3: TGCAGTGCTAATGGAGGCTACACCTTC. The chain is built from TRBV20-1 and TRBJ1-2; D gene unclear. The CDR3 runs to 9 residues. Trimming took 4 bases from V and 8 from J, leaving 5 bases between them. Germline values: CDR1 DFQATT, CDR2 SNEGSKA (reference sequence).

The chain employs TRBV29-1 and TRBJ1-2, with D perhaps matching TRBD1 (5 bases). CDR3 length equals 13 residues. V was trimmed by 1 base and J by 8 bases, leaving 14 bases between them. CDR1 is SQVTM, CDR2 ANQGSEA, per germline. The DNA for the CDR3 is TGCAGCGTTGAAGGAGGGGACGTCGGAGGCTACACCTTC. Translating it yields CSVEGGDVGGYTF.

The V gene is TRBV7-8, the J gene TRBJ2-1, with D possibly matching TRBD1 (5 bases). The V end lost 5 bases, the J end lost 8 bases, and 16 bases lay between the germline ends. Germline V gene lookup returns CDR1 SGHVS and CDR2 FQNEAQ. The CDR3 spans 14 residues. CDR3 DNA: TGTGCCAGCAGCACTTTACAGGTTAATGATGAGCAGTTCTTC. Its protein product is CASSTLQVNDEQFF.

V gene TRBV4-1 combines with J gene TRBJ1-2; a possible D gene is TRBD1 (6 bases). This CDR3 region has 13 residues. V was trimmed by 3 bases and J by 2 bases, leaving 7 bases between them. The V gene's germline CDR1 is MGHRA and CDR2 YSYEKL. The DNA for the CDR3 is TGCGCCAGCAGCCAGACAGGAAACTATGGCTACACCTTC. This sequence encodes CASSQTGNYGYTF.

This clone was recorded many times. J is TRBJ2-1 and V is TRBV11-2, with a tentative D call TRBD1 (5 bases). V gave up 5 bases and J gave up 2 bases, with 13 bases separating them. CDR1 and CDR2 from the germline V gene are SGHAT and FQNNGV. The CDR3 length is 15 residues. The CDR3 DNA reads as TGTGCCAGCAGCGAAAGGCCAGGGACCTACAATGAGCAGTTCTTC. Translation: CASSERPGTYNEQFF. The full variable domain, completed using reference TRBV11-2 and TRBJ2-1, is EAGVAQSPRYKIIEKRQSVAFWCNPISGHATLYWYQQILGQGPKLLIQFQNNGVVDDSQLPKDRFSAERLKGVDSTLKIQPAKLEDSAVYLCASSERPGTYNEQFFGPGTRLTVL.

The chain links TRBV9 to TRBJ1-1; no clear D gene. V lost 5 bases, J lost 5 bases, and 13 bases lay in between. This CDR3 region has 13 residues. Germline V gene sequence: CDR1 SGDLS, CDR2 YYNGEE. The CDR3 DNA is TGTGCCAGCAGTAAAGACGCAAAGACTGAAGCTTTCTTT. Protein: CASSKDAKTEAFF.

The chain joins TRBV7-9 to TRBJ2-3; no clear D. Germline V lookup: CDR1 SEHNR, CDR2 FQNEAQ (reference sequence). Trimming took off 5 bases at V and 5 bases at J, with 11 bases between the two ends. The CDR3 covers 13 residues. The CDR3 is CASSLLDGDTQYF. DNA of the CDR3: TGTGCCAGCAGCCTTTTGGACGGAGATACGCAGTATTTT. The full variable domain, in which reference TRBV7-9 and TRBJ2-3 provide the parts outside the CDR3, is DTGVSQNPRHKITKRGQNVTFRCDPISEHNRLYWYRQTLGQGPEFLTYFQNEAQLEKSRLLSDRFSAERPKGSFSTLEIQRTEQGDSAMYLCASSLLDGDTQYFGPGTRLTVL.

V and J are TRBV2 and TRBJ1-2; D remains unclear. Trimming cost V 5 bases and J 2 bases, with 12 bases left between them. The length of the CDR3 is 14 residues. In germline, CDR1 is SNHLY, CDR2 FYNNEI. CDR3 nucleotides: TGTGCCAGCAGTCCCCAGCCCGGGAACTATGGCTACACCTTC. Protein product: CASSPQPGNYGYTF.

The chain is built from TRBV10-3 and TRBJ1-6; D not certain. Germline V CDR1 and CDR2: ENHRY, SYGVKD. This CDR3 is built from 15 residues. The V end lost 0 bases, the J end lost 9 bases, and 12 bases lay between the germline ends. The CDR3 loop is CAISESGEVLSPLHF. CDR3 bases: TGTGCCATCAGTGAGTCTGGAGAGGTTCTTTCACCCCTCCACTTT.

Turning to this clone: This sample includes further DNA sequences coding for the same CDR3. This chain joins TRBV4-3 and TRBJ2-6; TRBD2 is a possible D gene (6 bases). The CDR3 totals 16 residues. Germline V CDR1 and CDR2: LGHNA, YSLEER. V lost 0 bases and J lost 4, with 10 bases in between. The CDR3 sequence is CASSQDRGSGANVLTF. In nucleotides, the CDR3 is TGCGCCAGCAGCCAAGATCGGGGGTCGGGGGCCAACGTCCTGACTTTC.

This chain connects TRBV27 to TRBJ1-1; tentatively, D is TRBD1 (5 bases). The CDR3 extends over 14 amino acids. Germline V lookup: CDR1 MNHEY, CDR2 SMNVEV (reference sequence). V gave up 0 bases and J gave up 3 bases, with 8 bases separating them. The DNA of the CDR3 is TGTGCCAGCAGTTTATCTGCAGGGTACACTGAAGCTTTCTTT. This codes for CASSLSAGYTEAFF.

This clone showed up just a few times. In DNA form, the CDR3 reads TGTGCCAGCAGCTCCACCGGGGTGAACACTGAAGCTTTCTTT. Translated: CASSSTGVNTEAFF. V is TRBV7-9 and J is TRBJ1-1; no clear D. V lost 4 bases, J lost 0 bases, and 9 bases lay in between. Looked up from germline, CDR1 is SEHNR and CDR2 is FQNEAQ (reference sequence). The CDR3 consists of 14 residues.

The genes are TRBV6-6 and TRBJ2-4; weak D call: TRBD1 (6 bases). The CDR3 has 15 amino acids. Germline V lookup: CDR1 MNHNY, CDR2 SVGAGI (reference sequence). Trimming left V 1 base short and J 5 bases short, with 12 bases between. The CDR3 DNA reads TGTGCCAGCAGTTACTACAAGGGACACGAAAACATTCAGTACTTC. Translating gives CASSYYKGHENIQYF.

Comments on this clone: Compared with germline, one end of the junction differs, possibly owing to a read error. The rearrangement uses TRBV5-6 and TRBJ1-5, with unresolved D. The CDR3 sequence is 12 residues long. Germline V lookup: CDR1 SGHDT, CDR2 YYEEEE. The CDR3 sequence: CAGSLGSQPQHF. The CDR3 DNA reads TGTGCCGGCAGCTTGGGTTCTCAGCCCCAGCATTTT.

Concerning this clone itself: The sample has other DNA sequences that encode this CDR3 too. This chain links TRBV30 with TRBJ2-1, with 7 bases aligning to TRBD2. The CDR3 is made up of 13 amino acids. Germline CDR1 reads GTSNPN; CDR2 reads SVGIG (reference sequence). Losses at the gene ends were 2 bases for V and 2 bases for J; bases not matched to a gene: 0. CDR3 nucleotide sequence: TGTGCCTGGAGTAGCGGGGCCTACAATGAGCAGTTCTTC. Encoded protein: CAWSSGAYNEQFF.

With regard to this clone: Other DNA sequences in the same sample also yield this CDR3. V usage is TRBV15 and J usage is TRBJ2-2; TRBD1 matches at 10 bases. CDR3 length equals 14 residues. Trimming removed 3 bases from V and 6 bases from J; junction bases left unmatched: 1. Germline CDR1 and CDR2: LNHNV and YYDKDF (reference sequence). The CDR3 sequence is CATSRDRGAGELFF. CDR3 DNA: TGTGCCACCAGCAGGGACAGGGGGGCCGGGGAGCTGTTTTTT. Filled out from reference TRBV15 and TRBJ2-2, the complete variable domain reads DAMVIQNPRYQVTQFGKPVTLSCSQTLNHNVMYWYQQKSSQAPKLLFHYYDKDFNNEADTPDNFQSRRPNTSFCFLDIRSPGLGDTAMYLCATSRDRGAGELFFGEGSRLTVL.

The chain carries TRBV4-3 and TRBJ2-7, with D perhaps being TRBD1 or TRBD2 (5 bases each). CDR1 LGHNA and CDR2 YSLEER come from the germline V gene. The CDR3 is 15 residues long. Trimming stripped 0 bases from V and 2 bases from J, with 11 bases between. In nucleotides, the CDR3 is TGCGCCAGCAGCCAAGAAGGGGACCCGGCCTACGAGCAGTACTTC. It translates to CASSQEGDPAYEQYF.

The chain joins TRBV29-1 to TRBJ2-5, with TRBD2 identical over 7 bases. CDR3 length: 15 residues. CDR1 and CDR2 (germline): SQVTM, ANQGSEA. V dropped 4 bases and J dropped 0; count of bases not matched to a gene: 8. CDR3 region: CSVVMAGDYQETQYF. Here the CDR3 DNA reads TGCAGCGTTGTAATGGCGGGGGACTACCAAGAGACCCAGTACTTC.

The rearrangement links TRBV7-2 to TRBJ2-3; 8 bases agree with TRBD2. CDR1 is SGHTA and CDR2 is FQGNSA in the germline V gene. Unmatched junction bases numbered 11, after V lost 6 bases and J lost 6 bases. The CDR3 is 15 residues long. As DNA, the CDR3 is TGTGCCAGCAGTCACAGCGGGGGAGGTTTGGATACGCAGTATTTT. Translated, it gives CASSHSGGGLDTQYF.

The V gene is TRBV19, the J gene TRBJ2-1; the D is unclear. The CDR3 contains 13 residues. Trimming cost V 1 base and J 4 bases, with 5 bases left between them. Germline V gene lookup returns CDR1 LNHDA and CDR2 SQIVND (reference sequence). This CDR3 reads CASSIASYNEQFF. In DNA, the CDR3 is TGTGCCAGTAGTATAGCGTCATACAATGAGCAGTTCTTC.

The chain employs TRBV7-2 and TRBJ2-2; 8 bases match TRBD1. Germline trimming cut 1 base from V and 3 bases from J; bases unmatched to any gene: 10. The CDR3 loop spans 18 amino acids. Looked up from germline, CDR1 is SGHTA and CDR2 is FQGNSA. DNA for the CDR3: TGTGCCAGCAGCTTAGATTGGCGGCAGGGGGCCGACACCGGGGAGCTGTTTTTT. This gives the protein CASSLDWRQGADTGELFF.